What follows are 26 T cell receptor beta chains derived from one specimen sequenced in a study of shared clonotypes between healthy human individuals. Method: immunoSEQ multiplex PCR; TCRdb's copy keeps in-frame clones and lacks some. The sample lists 550,000 to 800,000 clones; around two thirds were seen once. The sample was memory CD4+ T cells sorted from blood. This sample's subset: CD45RA-negative fraction. All receptors come from a woman in her twenties or thirties in good health.

The chain recombines TRBV10-2 with TRBJ1-2, with TRBD1 as a possible D gene (5 bases). V dropped 4 bases and J dropped 4 bases, with 22 bases sitting between them. Looked up from germline, CDR1 is WSHSY and CDR2 is SAAADI. There are 17 residues in the CDR3. CDR3: CASSGRDLKLGSYGYTF. The CDR3 DNA sequence: TGCGCCAGCAGTGGCCGGGACCTAAAGTTGGGTAGCTATGGCTACACCTTC.

This clone was observed a single time. The rearrangement uses TRBV4-1 and TRBJ1-4, with a tentative D call TRBD1 (6 bases). Germline CDR1 reads MGHRA; CDR2 reads YSYEKL. The germline V and J ends were trimmed by 1 base and 10 bases, with 19 bases remaining between them. This CDR3 has 16 residues. CDR3 coding DNA: TGCGCCAGCAGCCAAGGGGGGCCTAGGGAATTCGGAAAACTGTTTTTT. Protein sequence: CASSQGGPREFGKLFF.

This clone appeared many times. The genes are TRBV28 and TRBJ2-7; 8 nucleotides agree with TRBD1. Germline lookup yields CDR1 MDHEN and CDR2 SYDVKM. The V gene end was trimmed by 6 bases and the J gene end by 6 bases; junction bases not matched to a gene: 10. This CDR3 has 14 amino acids. DNA for the CDR3: TGTGCCAGCAGGTCGGGACAGGATCCCACCGAGCAGTACTTC. It codes for CASRSGQDPTEQYF. Full variable domain (outside the CDR3, taken from reference TRBV28 and TRBJ2-7): DVKVTQSSRYLVKRTGEKVFLECVQDMDHENMFWYRQDPGLGLRLIYFSYDVKMKEKGDIPEGYSVSREKKERFSLILESASTNQTSMYLCASRSGQDPTEQYFGPGTRLTVT.

V gene TRBV6-6 combines with J gene TRBJ1-5; no reliable D call. Trimming shortened V by 1 base and J by 7 bases, and 17 bases separated the two germline ends. Germline lookup yields CDR1 MNHNY and CDR2 SVGAGI (reference sequence). The CDR3 runs to 16 residues. Written as DNA, the CDR3 is TGTGCCAGCAGTTACTGGAGGACCGACCGTCCCCAGCCCCAGCATTTT. As protein: CASSYWRTDRPQPQHF.

This clone was counted between two and nine times. The gene calls are TRBV6-6 and TRBJ2-3; TRBD2 is a possible D gene (6 bases). V was trimmed by 3 bases and J by 5 bases, leaving 12 bases between them. The CDR3 totals 14 residues. Germline CDR1 and CDR2: MNHNY and SVGAGI (reference sequence). As DNA, the CDR3 is TGTGCCAGCAGTTATGACGGGAGTCAAGATACGCAGTATTTT. Translated, it gives CASSYDGSQDTQYF.

The rearrangement links TRBV28 to TRBJ2-2, with D perhaps TRBD1 or TRBD2 (5 bases each). Per germline, CDR1 MDHEN and CDR2 SYDVKM. The CDR3 contains 17 residues. Trimming left V 6 bases short and J 6 bases short, with 23 bases between. CDR3 sequence: CASSLIWDDVLSGELFF. DNA for the CDR3: TGTGCCAGCAGCCTGATTTGGGACGACGTATTGTCCGGGGAGCTGTTTTTT.

This rearrangement joins TRBV2 to TRBJ2-5; weak D call: TRBD2 (5 bases). The CDR3 is 13 residues long. Trimming removed 4 bases from V and 0 bases from J, with 6 bases in between. Germline V gene lookup returns CDR1 SNHLY and CDR2 FYNNEI. The CDR3 loop reads CASSGEYQETQYF. The CDR3 DNA sequence: TGTGCCAGCAGTGGGGAGTACCAAGAGACCCAGTACTTC.

The gene calls are TRBV19 and TRBJ1-1; D call uncertain. V dropped 4 bases and J dropped 0 bases, with 12 bases sitting between them. The germline CDR1 and CDR2 sequences are LNHDA and SQIVND (reference sequence). The CDR3 runs to 15 residues. DNA for the CDR3: TGTGCCAGTAGTAGATCAGTTTTCATGAACACTGAAGCTTTCTTT. Translating it yields CASSRSVFMNTEAFF.

The J gene is TRBJ2-3, the V gene TRBV10-3; 9 bases line up with TRBD2. Germline trimming cut 10 bases from V and 4 bases from J; bases unmatched to any gene: 9. The CDR3 runs 14 residues. Germline CDR1 reads ENHRY; CDR2 reads SYGVKD. The CDR3, as DNA: TGTGCCAGCTCCAGGGCTAGCGGGGCAGATACGCAGTATTTT. Its protein is CASSRASGADTQYF.

The chain uses TRBV6-6 and TRBJ2-7; 10 bases agree with TRBD2. V was clipped by 2 bases and J by 5 bases; unmatched bases: 3. Germline values: CDR1 MNHNY, CDR2 SVGAGI (reference sequence). This CDR3 comprises 14 residues. DNA of the CDR3: TGTGCCAGCAGTTACCCTGGACTAGCGGACGAGCAGTACTTC. It yields the protein CASSYPGLADEQYF.

The gene calls are TRBV29-1 and TRBJ1-1; D remains ambiguous. In germline, CDR1 is SQVTM, CDR2 ANQGSEA. Trimming left V 2 bases short and J 2 bases short, with 12 bases between. The CDR3 is 14 amino acids. CDR3 region: CSVERGAGNTEAFF. The CDR3 coding sequence is TGCAGCGTTGAACGCGGAGCGGGTAACACTGAAGCTTTCTTT.

This clone has a handful of counts. The V call is TRBV6-5, the J call TRBJ2-1; tentatively, D is TRBD1 (6 bases). CDR1 MNHEY and CDR2 SVGAGI come from the germline V gene. V was trimmed by 0 bases and J by 14 bases, leaving 17 bases between them. This CDR3 contains 14 residues. The CDR3 nucleotides read TGTGCCAGCAGTTACTCTCAAGTCCGGGACACCGAGTTCTTC. Its protein is CASSYSQVRDTEFF.

V usage is TRBV5-1 and J usage is TRBJ2-3, with D possibly being TRBD1 (5 bases). The CDR3 runs 15 residues. Trimming cost V 2 bases and J 4 bases, with 14 bases left between them. Looked up from germline, CDR1 is SGHRS and CDR2 is YFSETQ. CDR3: CASSFGAQGADTQYF. The CDR3 DNA sequence: TGCGCCAGCAGCTTTGGGGCCCAAGGTGCAGATACGCAGTATTTT.

The chain links TRBV5-4 to TRBJ1-2; 11 bases match TRBD1. This CDR3 comprises 17 residues. The J segment lost 4 bases and the V segment lost 3 bases, leaving 11 bases of the junction unmatched. In germline, CDR1 is SGHNT, CDR2 YYREEE (reference sequence). The DNA of the CDR3 is TGTGCCAGCAGCTCCCAAAAACGGGACAGGGGGGCCTATGGCTACACCTTC. Amino acid sequence: CASSSQKRDRGAYGYTF.

The gene calls are TRBV7-9 and TRBJ2-6; tentatively, D is TRBD2 (5 bases). Trimming took off 1 base at V and 3 bases at J, with 10 bases between the two ends. Germline-derived CDR1 and CDR2 are SEHNR and FQNEAQ (reference sequence). The CDR3 consists of 16 residues. CDR3 protein: CASSLVRVDGANVLTF. The CDR3 DNA is TGTGCCAGCAGCTTAGTGAGGGTGGATGGGGCCAACGTCCTGACTTTC.

J is TRBJ1-1 and V is TRBV10-2, with 8 positions matching TRBD1. The CDR3 is 15 amino acids. The germline gives CDR1 WSHSY, CDR2 SAAADI. The V segment lost 6 bases and the J segment 1 base; nucleotides outside the gene matches: 7. CDR3 DNA: TGCGCCAGCAGGGACGACAGGGGAAGGAACACTGAAGCTTTCTTT. Translated: CASRDDRGRNTEAFF.

This chain connects TRBV27 to TRBJ2-7, with TRBD2 matching 11 bases. J gave up 2 bases and V 3 bases, and 3 bases lay outside the gene matches. The CDR3 sequence is 15 residues long. In germline, CDR1 is MNHEY, CDR2 SMNVEV (reference sequence). CDR3 sequence: CASSLRLAGTYEQYF. CDR3 nucleotides: TGTGCCAGCAGTTTGCGACTAGCGGGGACCTACGAGCAGTACTTC.

The CDR3: CASTRAESDTQYF. The DNA for the CDR3 is TGTGCCAGCACCAGGGCAGAGTCCGATACGCAGTATTTT. The chain employs TRBV6-6 and TRBJ2-3; D possibly corresponds to TRBD1 (5 bases). The CDR3 totals 13 residues. Germline CDR1 MNHNY, CDR2 SVGAGI (reference sequence). V was pared by 7 bases and J by 6 bases, with 14 bases between.

The chain couples TRBV19 to TRBJ1-4; D is perhaps TRBD1 (6 bases). The V end lost 8 bases, the J end lost 8 bases, and 12 bases lay between the germline ends. CDR1 is LNHDA and CDR2 is SQIVND in the germline V gene (reference sequence). The CDR3 sequence is 12 residues long. As DNA, the CDR3 is TGTGCCAGTTCACAGGGTCGGGAAAAACTGTTTTTT. It is translated as CASSQGREKLFF. Combining the CDR3 with reference TRBV19 and TRBJ1-4 gives the whole variable domain DGGITQSPKYLFRKEGQNVTLSCEQNLNHDAMYWYRQDPGQGLRLIYYSQIVNDFQKGDIAEGYSVSREKKESFPLTVTSAQKNPTAFYLCASSQGREKLFFGSGTQLSVL.

This clone occurred a few times. The chain combines TRBV7-8 with TRBJ2-1; weak D call: TRBD1 (7 bases). Trimming cost V 2 bases and J 7 bases, with 12 bases left between them. The CDR3 spans 14 residues. CDR1 is SGHVS and CDR2 is FQNEAQ in the germline V gene. DNA of the CDR3: TGTGCCAGCAGCTTACCACAGGGGAGGAATGAGCAGTTCTTC. Translation gives CASSLPQGRNEQFF. Full variable domain (rest looked up from reference TRBV7-8 and TRBJ2-1): GAGVSQSPRYKVAKRGQDVALRCDPISGHVSLFWYQQALGQGPEFLTYFQNEAQLDKSGLPSDRFFAERPEGSVSTLKIQRTQQEDSAVYLCASSLPQGRNEQFFGPGTRLTVL.

The chain carries TRBV6-5 and TRBJ2-1; a possible D gene is TRBD2 (6 bases). Trimming shortened V by 8 bases and J by 3 bases, and 8 bases separated the two germline ends. CDR1 is MNHEY, CDR2 SVGAGI, per germline. The CDR3 runs to 12 residues. DNA for the CDR3: TGTGCCAGCGGGGGACTCTACAATGAGCAGTTCTTC. This translates into CASGGLYNEQFF.

The J gene is TRBJ2-7, the V gene TRBV15; weak D call: TRBD2 (6 bases). From germline, CDR1 is LNHNV and CDR2 YYDKDF (reference sequence). This CDR3 spans 14 amino acids. Trimming shortened V by 1 base and J by 2 bases, and 9 bases separated the two germline ends. The CDR3 sequence is CATSRVGRTYEQYF. The CDR3 bases are TGTGCCACCAGCAGAGTAGGGAGGACCTACGAGCAGTACTTC.

J is TRBJ1-5 and V is TRBV19, with 8 positions matching TRBD1. V lost 10 bases, J lost 7 bases, and 9 bases stayed unmatched. This CDR3 has 13 amino acids. The germline V gene has CDR1 LNHDA and CDR2 SQIVND (reference sequence). DNA for the CDR3: TGTGCCACCGGTGGGACAGGCTGGCAGCCCCAGCATTTT. Its translation: CATGGTGWQPQHF.

V usage is TRBV28 and J usage is TRBJ1-3; unclear D gene. V shed 1 base and J shed 2 bases, with 12 bases lying between them. Germline-derived CDR1 and CDR2 are MDHEN and SYDVKM. This CDR3 spans 16 amino acids. CDR3 protein: CASSLFLNSAGNTIYF. The DNA of the CDR3 is TGTGCCAGCAGTTTATTTCTAAACTCTGCTGGAAACACCATATATTTT. Full variable domain (outside the CDR3, taken from reference TRBV28 and TRBJ1-3): DVKVTQSSRYLVKRTGEKVFLECVQDMDHENMFWYRQDPGLGLRLIYFSYDVKMKEKGDIPEGYSVSREKKERFSLILESASTNQTSMYLCASSLFLNSAGNTIYFGEGSWLTVV.

This clone has a handful of counts. The sample contains more than one DNA sequence encoding this CDR3. The chain joins TRBV10-1 to TRBJ2-2, with a tentative D call TRBD2 (5 bases). The CDR3 is 13 amino acids. In germline, CDR1 is WNHNN, CDR2 SYGVQD (reference sequence). V dropped 6 bases and J dropped 3 bases, with 8 bases sitting between them. In DNA, the CDR3 is TGCGCCAGCAGGGCGGACTACACCGGGGAGCTGTTTTTT. Protein: CASRADYTGELFF.

Remarks on this clone: Only one base separates this from a far larger clonotype, so it likely reflects a read error. The identical CDR3 is also encoded by other nucleotide sequences in the sample. The CDR3 loop reads CASKALSGTAYEQYF. The CDR3 nucleotides read TGTGCCAGCAAAGCACTTAGCGGGACAGCCTACGAGCAGTACTTC. The chain employs TRBV6-1 and TRBJ2-7; D perhaps matches TRBD2 (8 bases). Looked up from germline, CDR1 is MNHNS and CDR2 is SASEGT. The V and J ends lost 7 bases and 2 bases respectively, with 18 bases between them. The CDR3 loop spans 15 amino acids.